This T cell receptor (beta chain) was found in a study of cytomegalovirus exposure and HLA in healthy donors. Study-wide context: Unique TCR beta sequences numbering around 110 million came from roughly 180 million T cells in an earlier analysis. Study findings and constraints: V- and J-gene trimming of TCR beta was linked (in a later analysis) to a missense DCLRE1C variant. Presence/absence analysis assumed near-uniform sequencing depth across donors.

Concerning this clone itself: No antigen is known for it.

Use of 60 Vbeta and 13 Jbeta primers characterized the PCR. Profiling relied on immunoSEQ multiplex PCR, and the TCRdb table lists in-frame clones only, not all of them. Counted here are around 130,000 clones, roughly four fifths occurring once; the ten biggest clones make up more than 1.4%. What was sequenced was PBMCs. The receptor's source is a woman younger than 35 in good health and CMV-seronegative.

The CDR3 here is CASSRRVSGNTIYF. The CDR3 nucleotides read TGTGCCAGCAGCAGAAGAGTCTCTGGAAACACCATATATTTT. The chain employs TRBV13 and TRBJ1-3, with D hard to call. Germline assignment: CDR1 PRHDT and CDR2 FYEKMQ (reference sequence). The V gene lost 5 bases and the J gene lost 0 bases, with 8 bases spanning the gap. This CDR3 region has 14 residues.